This T cell receptor beta chain was captured by sequencing in a study of cytomegalovirus exposure and HLA in healthy donors. Study results and limitations: The study designated fewer than 200 TCR beta chains cytomegalovirus-associated.

The study ran its PCR with 60 Vbeta and 13 Jbeta primers. Using immunoSEQ multiplex PCR, the repertoire was profiled, and TCRdb retains in-frame clones only, with some absent. Here the sample spans fewer than 90,000 clones, approximately 67% being singletons. Nominally healthy donors provided the samples, though records likely missed some immune exposures. Points on this clone: What it recognizes is unknown.

CDR1 is MDHEN, CDR2 SYDVKM, per germline. J lost 15 bases, V lost 7 bases, and 14 bases had no gene match. The CDR3 is made up of 13 amino acids. The sample taken for sequencing was PBMCs. The chain joins TRBV28 to TRBJ1-5; 8 bases agree with TRBD1. The receptor comes from a man aged 35-49 years in good health and CMV-seropositive. The CDR3: CASNLDRQGTMHF. CDR3 nucleotides: TGTGCCAGCAATCTAGACCGACAGGGGACGATGCATTTT. Full variable domain (remainder filled in from reference TRBV28 and TRBJ1-5): DVKVTQSSRYLVKRTGEKVFLECVQDMDHENMFWYRQDPGLGLRLIYFSYDVKMKEKGDIPEGYSVSREKKERFSLILESASTNQTSMYLCASNLDRQGTMHFGDGTRLSIL.